These 20 T cell receptor beta chains originate from one sample sequenced in a study of T cell changes during pregnancy in multiple sclerosis. Data came from immunoSEQ multiplex PCR; TCRdb stores just in-frame clones and leaves some out. The sample includes almost 40,000 clones, 80% to 95% seen only once; the top ten take over 0.3%. Sequencing was performed on CD4+ T cells from peripheral blood mononuclear cells, taken in the third trimester of pregnancy. The receptors derive from a female donor in good health, enrolled as a control in a pregnancy study.

The chain links TRBV2 to TRBJ1-4; 11 positions match TRBD1. The CDR3 contains 14 residues. Per germline, CDR1 SNHLY and CDR2 FYNNEI. The trim removed 6 bases at V and 8 bases at J, leaving 5 bases unmatched. For the CDR3, the DNA is TGTGCCAGCAGCTCCCGGGACAGGGGGGAAAAACTGTTTTTT. This sequence encodes CASSSRDRGEKLFF.

This rearrangement joins TRBV28 to TRBJ2-1; TRBD2 matches at 15 bases. CDR1 is MDHEN and CDR2 is SYDVKM in the germline V gene. This CDR3 contains 16 residues. V trimming: 1 base; J trimming: 7 bases; junction bases outside the gene matches: 2. In DNA form, the CDR3 reads TGTGCCAGCAGTTTATCGGGACTAGCGGGAGGTAATGAGCAGTTCTTC. Amino acid sequence: CASSLSGLAGGNEQFF.

This clone was recorded a few times. The chain uses TRBV2 and TRBJ2-5; a possible D gene is TRBD1 (6 bases). Germline CDR1 and CDR2: SNHLY and FYNNEI. This CDR3 has 15 amino acids. V was shortened by 5 bases and J by 5 bases, with 18 bases between the two germline ends. The CDR3 spells CASSYDRTATETQYF. CDR3 sequence (DNA): TGTGCCAGCAGTTACGATAGGACAGCGACGGAGACCCAGTACTTC.

This rearrangement joins TRBV6-1 to TRBJ2-2; D might be TRBD2 (6 bases). CDR1 is MNHNS, CDR2 SASEGT, per germline. Trimming took off 8 bases at V and 1 base at J, with 8 bases between the two ends. CDR3 length equals 13 residues. CDR3 region: CASQGLNTGELFF. In DNA, the CDR3 is TGTGCCAGCCAGGGACTGAACACCGGGGAGCTGTTTTTT.

V and J are TRBV29-1 and TRBJ1-4; 7 bases line up with TRBD1. CDR1 and CDR2 (germline): SQVTM, ANQGSEA. V lost 0 bases, J lost 4 bases, and 2 bases stayed unmatched. This CDR3 has 14 residues. CDR3 coding DNA: TGCAGCGTTGAAGAACAGGGGAGTAATGAAAAACTGTTTTTT. It yields the protein CSVEEQGSNEKLFF.

V usage is TRBV5-4 and J usage is TRBJ1-5; 8 nucleotides agree with TRBD1. The CDR3 totals 12 residues. CDR1 and CDR2 (germline): SGHNT, YYREEE (reference sequence). Unmatched junction bases numbered 3, after V lost 8 bases and J lost 5 bases. CDR3 residues: CASSQGDQPQHF. Here the CDR3 DNA reads TGTGCCAGTTCACAGGGGGATCAGCCCCAGCATTTT.

The chain links TRBV7-6 to TRBJ2-7; a possible D gene is TRBD1 (7 bases). The CDR3 is 14 amino acids. Germline-derived CDR1 and CDR2 are SGHVS and FNYEAQ. V lost 6 bases to trimming and J lost 3 bases, with 15 bases between them. The CDR3 sequence: CASRPRGESYEQYF. The CDR3 coding sequence is TGTGCCAGCAGGCCCAGGGGGGAAAGCTACGAGCAGTACTTC.

The rearrangement links TRBV19 to TRBJ2-1, with 10 positions matching TRBD2. The junction had 5 bases not matched to a gene; V was cut back by 6 bases and J by 6 bases. This CDR3 is 14 amino acids long. Per germline, CDR1 LNHDA and CDR2 SQIVND (reference sequence). The chain's CDR3 is CASRELAGINEQFF. For the CDR3, the DNA is TGTGCCAGTAGGGAACTAGCGGGAATCAATGAGCAGTTCTTC.

The CDR3 spells CASSSYEQYF. DNA for the CDR3: TGCGCCAGCAGCTCGTACGAGCAGTACTTC. This chain joins TRBV5-1 and TRBJ2-7; D is uncertain. CDR1 and CDR2 from the germline V gene are SGHRS and YFSETQ. The CDR3 has 10 amino acids. Trimming stripped 3 bases from V and 4 bases from J, with 2 bases between.

The rearrangement links TRBV29-1 to TRBJ2-7, with 7 bases that match TRBD2. From germline, CDR1 is SQVTM and CDR2 ANQGSEA. This CDR3 spans 12 amino acids. The junction had 8 bases not matched to a gene; V was cut back by 6 bases and J by 6 bases. The CDR3: CSVPSPGGEQYF. The CDR3 nucleotides are TGCAGCGTGCCTAGCCCGGGAGGCGAGCAGTACTTC.

The rearrangement joins TRBV15 to TRBJ2-7; D is perhaps TRBD2 (6 bases). Trimming shortened V by 1 base and J by 7 bases, and 14 bases separated the two germline ends. This CDR3 is built from 14 residues. Germline loops: CDR1 LNHNV, CDR2 YYDKDF (reference sequence). CDR3 sequence reads: CATSRGGVWEEQYF. The CDR3 DNA sequence: TGTGCCACCAGCAGAGGGGGGGTTTGGGAGGAGCAGTACTTC.

The chain combines TRBV19 with TRBJ1-4; the match to TRBD1 covers 9 bases. This CDR3 spans 16 amino acids. CDR1 is LNHDA, CDR2 SQIVND, per germline (reference sequence). Germline trimming cut 8 bases from V and 1 base from J; bases unmatched to any gene: 8. CDR3 sequence reads: CASSPGQGGTNEKLFF. For the CDR3, the DNA is TGTGCCAGTTCGCCGGGACAGGGTGGAACTAATGAAAAACTGTTTTTT.

J is TRBJ2-2 and V is TRBV28; tentatively, D is TRBD2 (7 bases). This CDR3 is built from 20 residues. Trimming shortened V by 3 bases and J by 3 bases, and 26 bases separated the two germline ends. From germline, CDR1 is MDHEN and CDR2 SYDVKM. CDR3 in DNA: TGTGCCAGCAGTTTTATCTCCAGTTATGCGGGGGCAGGGGACACCGGGGAGCTGTTTTTT. Translation gives CASSFISSYAGAGDTGELFF. Combining the CDR3 with reference TRBV28 and TRBJ2-2 gives the whole variable domain DVKVTQSSRYLVKRTGEKVFLECVQDMDHENMFWYRQDPGLGLRLIYFSYDVKMKEKGDIPEGYSVSREKKERFSLILESASTNQTSMYLCASSFISSYAGAGDTGELFFGEGSRLTVL.

The V call is TRBV6-1, the J call TRBJ2-2; TRBD2 aligns across 11 bases. This CDR3 has 14 residues. Germline assignment: CDR1 MNHNS and CDR2 SASEGT. The ends lost 6 bases at V and 6 bases at J; junction bases unmatched: 3. CDR3 loop: CASRLAGEAGELFF. The CDR3 DNA reads TGTGCCAGCAGACTAGCGGGAGAGGCCGGGGAGCTGTTTTTT.

Worth noting for this clone: Different DNA sequences within this sample yield the same CDR3. The J gene is TRBJ2-1, the V gene TRBV19, with TRBD1 matching over 7 bases. The germline CDR1 and CDR2 sequences are LNHDA and SQIVND (reference sequence). The CDR3 contains 15 residues. The trim removed 8 bases at V and 0 bases at J, leaving 7 bases unmatched. DNA of the CDR3: TGTGCCAGTCGTCCGGACAGGAGCTCCTACAATGAGCAGTTCTTC. Translation gives CASRPDRSSYNEQFF. The full variable domain, in which reference TRBV19 and TRBJ2-1 provide the parts outside the CDR3, is DGGITQSPKYLFRKEGQNVTLSCEQNLNHDAMYWYRQDPGQGLRLIYYSQIVNDFQKGDIAEGYSVSREKKESFPLTVTSAQKNPTAFYLCASRPDRSSYNEQFFGPGTRLTVL.

There are a few counts of this clone. The chain joins TRBV30 to TRBJ1-1; D unclear. V lost 7 bases to trimming and J lost 1 base, with 7 bases between them. This CDR3 is 11 amino acids long. The germline CDR1 and CDR2 sequences are GTSNPN and SVGIG (reference sequence). This CDR3 reads CASAGNTEAFF. In nucleotides, the CDR3 is TGTGCCTCCGCGGGGAACACTGAAGCTTTCTTT.

The chain carries TRBV30 and TRBJ1-1; 8 nucleotides agree with TRBD1. The V segment lost 0 bases and the J segment 11 bases; nucleotides outside the gene matches: 5. From germline, CDR1 is GTSNPN and CDR2 SVGIG (reference sequence). The CDR3 runs 12 residues. The CDR3 here is CAWSVGQGNAFF. CDR3 coding DNA: TGTGCCTGGAGTGTAGGACAGGGCAATGCTTTCTTT.

The chain is built from TRBV5-1 and TRBJ2-3; 8 bases map to TRBD2. Looked up from germline, CDR1 is SGHRS and CDR2 is YFSETQ. The CDR3 has 14 residues. The CDR3 loop reads CASRVAGNTDTQYF. CDR3 nucleotide sequence: TGCGCTTCCAGAGTAGCGGGGAACACAGATACGCAGTATTTT.

The gene calls are TRBV28 and TRBJ1-2, with D maybe TRBD1 (5 bases). The CDR3 totals 14 residues. Germline CDR1 and CDR2: MDHEN and SYDVKM. The V and J ends lost 7 bases and 2 bases respectively, with 14 bases between them. The chain's CDR3 is CASNQGAPNYGYTF. The CDR3 region has the DNA TGTGCCAGCAATCAGGGCGCCCCCAACTATGGCTACACCTTC.

The chain uses TRBV11-2 and TRBJ2-3; tentative D call: TRBD2 (5 bases). There are 13 residues in the CDR3. The germline gives CDR1 SGHAT, CDR2 FQNNGV. The germline V and J ends were trimmed by 5 bases and 1 base, with 7 bases remaining between them. In DNA, the CDR3 is TGTGCCAGCAGCACTAGGGGCACAGATACGCAGTATTTT. Protein sequence: CASSTRGTDTQYF. Combining the CDR3 with reference TRBV11-2 and TRBJ2-3 gives the whole variable domain EAGVAQSPRYKIIEKRQSVAFWCNPISGHATLYWYQQILGQGPKLLIQFQNNGVVDDSQLPKDRFSAERLKGVDSTLKIQPAKLEDSAVYLCASSTRGTDTQYFGPGTRLTVL.